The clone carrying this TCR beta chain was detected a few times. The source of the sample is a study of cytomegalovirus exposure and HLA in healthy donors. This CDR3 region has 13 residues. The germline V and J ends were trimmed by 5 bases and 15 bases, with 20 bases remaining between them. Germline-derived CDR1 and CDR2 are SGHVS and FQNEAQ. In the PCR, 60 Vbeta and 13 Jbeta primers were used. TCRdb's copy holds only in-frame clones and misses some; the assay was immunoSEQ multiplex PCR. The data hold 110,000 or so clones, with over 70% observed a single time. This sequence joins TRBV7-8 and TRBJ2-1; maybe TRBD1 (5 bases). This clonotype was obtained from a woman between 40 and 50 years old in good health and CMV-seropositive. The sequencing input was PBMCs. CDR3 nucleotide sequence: TGTGCCAGCAGCCCGCAGCAGGGTCTGGGGTGGTTCTTC. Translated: CASSPQQGLGWFF.